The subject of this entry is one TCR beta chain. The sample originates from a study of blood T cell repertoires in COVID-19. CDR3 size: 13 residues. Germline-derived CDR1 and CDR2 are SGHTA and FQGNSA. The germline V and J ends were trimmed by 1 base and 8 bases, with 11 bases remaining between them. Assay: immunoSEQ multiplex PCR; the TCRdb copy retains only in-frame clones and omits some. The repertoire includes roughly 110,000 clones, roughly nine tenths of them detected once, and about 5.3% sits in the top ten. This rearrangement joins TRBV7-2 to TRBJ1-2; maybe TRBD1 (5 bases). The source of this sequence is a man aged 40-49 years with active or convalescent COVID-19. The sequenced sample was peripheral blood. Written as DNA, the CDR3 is TGTGCCAGCAGCTTAGTTTCGGGGGAGGGCTACACCTTC. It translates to CASSLVSGEGYTF.